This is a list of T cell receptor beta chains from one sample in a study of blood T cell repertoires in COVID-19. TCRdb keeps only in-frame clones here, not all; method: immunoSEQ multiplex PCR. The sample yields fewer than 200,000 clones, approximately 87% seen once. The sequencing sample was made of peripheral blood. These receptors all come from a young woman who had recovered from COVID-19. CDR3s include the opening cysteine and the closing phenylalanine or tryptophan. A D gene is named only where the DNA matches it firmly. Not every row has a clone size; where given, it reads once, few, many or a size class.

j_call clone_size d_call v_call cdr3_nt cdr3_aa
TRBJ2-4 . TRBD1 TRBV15 TGTGCCACCAGCAGAGGGGACAGGGGGTCTCCCAAAAACATTCAGTACTTC CATSRGDRGSPKNIQYF
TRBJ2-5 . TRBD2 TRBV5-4 TGTGCCAGCAGCTTGGGCGGGGGGGCTCAAGAGACCCAGTACTTC CASSLGGGAQETQYF
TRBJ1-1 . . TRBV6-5 TGTGCCGCCCCGGTTGGGGGCAAGAACACTGAAGCTTTCTTT CAAPVGGKNTEAFF
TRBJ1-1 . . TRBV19 TGTGCCAGTATCACGAGAACAGGGAACACTGAAGCTTTCTTT CASITRTGNTEAFF
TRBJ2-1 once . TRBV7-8 TGTGCCAGCAGTCGATATAAGGGGTCCGCCTCCTACAATGAGCAGTTCTTC CASSRYKGSASYNEQFF
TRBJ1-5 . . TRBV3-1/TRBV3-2 TGTGCCAGCAGCCAAGGGCGGCATATCAATCAGCCCCAGCATTTT CASSQGRHINQPQHF
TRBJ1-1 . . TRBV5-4 TGTGCCAGCAGCCGACCCAGCGCTGAAGCTTTCTTT CASSRPSAEAFF
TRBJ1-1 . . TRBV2 TGTGCCAGCAAGCTATTAATGAACACTGAAGCTTTCTTT CASKLLMNTEAFF
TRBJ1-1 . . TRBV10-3 TGTGCCATCAGTGGTAGAGGGCAAGTGAACACTGAAGCTTTCTTT CAISGRGQVNTEAFF
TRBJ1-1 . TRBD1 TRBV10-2 TGCGCCAGCAGTGAGTCGGGGACAGGGGCCCGAGCTTTCTTT CASSESGTGARAFF
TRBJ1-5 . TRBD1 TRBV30 TGTGCCTGCCAGAGGACAGGGGCTGGTCAGCCCCAGCATTTT CACQRTGAGQPQHF
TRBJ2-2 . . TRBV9 TGTGCCAGCAGCGTAGCGGGGTTTACCGGGGAGCTGTTTTTT CASSVAGFTGELFF
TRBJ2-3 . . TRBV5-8 TGTGCCAGCAGCTTGTGGGGTCTAGCCAGCACAGATACGCAGTATTTT CASSLWGLASTDTQYF
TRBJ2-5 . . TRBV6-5 TGTGCCAGCAGTTACTCGCCCTCGGACCAAGAGACCCAGTACTTC CASSYSPSDQETQYF
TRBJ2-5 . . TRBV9 TGTGCCAGCAGCGCCGGAGTACTAGCTGAGGGGGAGACCCAGTACTTC CASSAGVLAEGETQYF
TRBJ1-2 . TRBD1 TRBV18 TGTGCCAGCTCACCTGGACAGGGGCAAGGCTACACCTTC CASSPGQGQGYTF
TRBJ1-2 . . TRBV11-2 TGTGCCAGCAGCTTAGGAACGGGGGTCAAGGAGGGCTACACCTTC CASSLGTGVKEGYTF
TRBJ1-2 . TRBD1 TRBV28 TGTGCCAGCAGTTCCCCGGGACAGCCTTATGGCTACACCTTC CASSSPGQPYGYTF
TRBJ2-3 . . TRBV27 TGTGCCAGCAGTCTCCTACCTAGCACAGATACGCAGTATTTT CASSLLPSTDTQYF
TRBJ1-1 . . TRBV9 TGTGCCAGCAGCGAACCCAGGGGCGAGGGGCTAAACACTGAAGCTTTCTTT CASSEPRGEGLNTEAFF
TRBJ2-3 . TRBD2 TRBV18 TGTGCCAGCTCACCCGTGGGAGGGCGCACAGATACGCAGTATTTT CASSPVGGRTDTQYF
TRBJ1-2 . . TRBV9 TGTGCCAGCAGCCACCCAGACCGGGGATATGGCTACACCTTC CASSHPDRGYGYTF
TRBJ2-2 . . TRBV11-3 TGTGCCAGCAGCTTAGGGCTCGTAGGGGAGCTGTTTTTT CASSLGLVGELFF
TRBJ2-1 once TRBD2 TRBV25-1 TGTGCCAGCGCGACTAGCGGCTACAATGAGCAGTTCTTC CASATSGYNEQFF
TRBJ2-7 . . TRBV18 TGTGCCAGCTCACCACCGGACTTTTACGAGCAGTACTTC CASSPPDFYEQYF
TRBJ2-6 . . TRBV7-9 TGTGCCAGCAGCTTTAGTGCGACTGGGGCCAACGTCCTGACTTTC CASSFSATGANVLTF
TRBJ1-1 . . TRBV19 TGTGCCACTCGGAGGCGCATTTACACTGAAGCTTTCTTT CATRRRIYTEAFF
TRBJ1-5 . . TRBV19 TGTGCCAGTAGTATTAGACAGTTTAATAGCAATCAGCCCCAGCATTTT CASSIRQFNSNQPQHF
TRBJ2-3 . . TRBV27 TGTGCCAGCAGTTTATGCCCCCGGGACACGCACGCTAGCACAGATACGCAGTATTTT CASSLCPRDTHASTDTQYF
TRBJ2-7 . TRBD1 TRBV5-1 TGCGCCAGCAGCTTGTGGTTACAGGGGGGAACGGTCGAGCAGTACTTC CASSLWLQGGTVEQYF
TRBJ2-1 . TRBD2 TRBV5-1 TGCGCCAGCAGCTTGGCGGGACTAGTGAGGGATGAGCAGTTCTTC CASSLAGLVRDEQFF
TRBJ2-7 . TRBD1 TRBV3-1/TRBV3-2 TGTGCCAGCCCCTACGCCGGGGACAGGGGCCCAAACGAGCAGTACTTC CASPYAGDRGPNEQYF
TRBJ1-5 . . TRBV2 TGTGCCAGCCAGGGTGCCCAGGAGCGGCCCCAGCATTTT CASQGAQERPQHF
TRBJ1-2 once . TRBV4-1 TGCGCCAGCAGCCTCCCCCTAGCTAACTATGGCTACACCTTC CASSLPLANYGYTF
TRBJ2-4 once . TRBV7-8 TGTGCCAGCAACGTAAAACAGGGGGGGGTCAAAAACATTCAGTACTTC CASNVKQGGVKNIQYF
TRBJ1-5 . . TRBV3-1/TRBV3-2 TGTGCCAGCAGCCAGGGACTCAAGGGGCCTCAGCCCCAGCATTTT CASSQGLKGPQPQHF
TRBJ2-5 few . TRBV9 TGTGCCAGCAACTGTTCCCTAGCGCGTCCGGGAGAGACCCAGTACTTC CASNCSLARPGETQYF
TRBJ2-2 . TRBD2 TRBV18 TGTGCCAGCTCACCCCTAGCGGGAGATACCGGGGAGCTGTTTTTT CASSPLAGDTGELFF
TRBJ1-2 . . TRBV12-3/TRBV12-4 TGTGCCAGCAGTTTGGGACTTGGTGGCTACACCTTC CASSLGLGGYTF
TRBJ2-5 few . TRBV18 TGTGCCAGCTCACCTCGTTTACAGAACCAAGAGACCCAGTACTTC CASSPRLQNQETQYF
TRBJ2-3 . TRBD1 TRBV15 TGTGCCACCAGCAGGGGGACAGGTCGCACAGATACGCAGTATTTT CATSRGTGRTDTQYF
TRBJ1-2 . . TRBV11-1 TGTGCCAGCAGCTCTACCGGGTCACTCCCCTATGGCTACACCTTC CASSSTGSLPYGYTF
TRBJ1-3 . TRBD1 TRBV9 TGTGCCAGCAGCGAGGGGGACAGGGTGGCTGGAAACACCATATATTTT CASSEGDRVAGNTIYF
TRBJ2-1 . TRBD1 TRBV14 TGTGCCAGCAGCCCAGGGGGATTTGGTTACAATGAGCAGTTCTTC CASSPGGFGYNEQFF
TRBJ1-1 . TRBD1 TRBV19 TGTGCCAGTAGTAGGGACAGGTCTTCATCTGAAGCTTTCTTT CASSRDRSSSEAFF
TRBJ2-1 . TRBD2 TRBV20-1 TGCAGTGCTAGTCCTAGCGGGAGATTCAATGAGCAGTTCTTC CSASPSGRFNEQFF
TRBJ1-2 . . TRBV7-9 TGTGCCAGCAGCAATGACAGCTATGGCTACACCTTC CASSNDSYGYTF
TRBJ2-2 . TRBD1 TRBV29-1 TGCAGCCCCGATCGCCAGTCTACAGGGGGCGACACCGGGGAGCTGTTTTTT CSPDRQSTGGDTGELFF
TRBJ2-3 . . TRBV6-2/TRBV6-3 TGTGCCAGCAGTTATAGTACCACCGGCACAGATACGCAGTATTTT CASSYSTTGTDTQYF
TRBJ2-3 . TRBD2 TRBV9 TGTGCCAGCAGCTTCCGAGCGGGAATAAGCACAGATACGCAGTATTTT CASSFRAGISTDTQYF
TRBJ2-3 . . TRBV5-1 TGCGCCAGCATGATCTCAGGATACACAGATACGCAGTATTTT CASMISGYTDTQYF
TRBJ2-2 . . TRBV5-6 TGTGCCTCACGGAAAGACAGAGTCTACGGGGAGCTGTTTTTT CASRKDRVYGELFF
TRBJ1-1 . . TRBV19 TGTGCCAGTAGTCCCCTCCGTTTACAGGGATCTGAAGCTTTCTTT CASSPLRLQGSEAFF
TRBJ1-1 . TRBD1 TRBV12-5 TGTGCTAGCCAGGGGGCCGACACTGAAGCTTTCTTT CASQGADTEAFF
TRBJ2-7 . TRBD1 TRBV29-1 TGCAGCGTTGTAGAGGGGACAGGAGCATACGAGCAGTACTTC CSVVEGTGAYEQYF
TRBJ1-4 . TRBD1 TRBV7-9 TGTGCCAGCAGATATCCGGGACAGGGGAATGAAAAACTGTTTTTT CASRYPGQGNEKLFF
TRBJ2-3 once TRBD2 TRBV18 TGTGCCAGCTCAGCGATAGCCGGGACTAGCGGGAGTGGTGATACGCAGTATTTT CASSAIAGTSGSGDTQYF
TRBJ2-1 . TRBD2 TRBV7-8 TGTGCCAGCACTAGCGGAACCTACAATGAGCAGTTCTTC CASTSGTYNEQFF
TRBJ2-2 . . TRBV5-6 TGTGCCAGCAGTAAACAGGGAGGGCCTCCGAACACCGGGGAGCTGTTTTTT CASSKQGGPPNTGELFF